Following are 3 T cell receptor beta chains from one sample sequenced in a study of OX40 agonist ivuxolimab in advanced cancers. TCRdb keeps only in-frame clones here, not all; method: immunoSEQ multiplex PCR. The repertoire holds some 41,000 clones, 75% to 90% seen once, with 6% in the top ten. Source: CD4+ or CD8+ T cells sorted from blood, taken in a trial of the OX40 agonist ivuxolimab. The receptors stem from an adult with an advanced solid tumor such as melanoma, head and neck, liver or kidney cancer.

To note about this clone: The junction differs from germline at one of its ends, possibly a read error. The rearrangement links TRBV18 to TRBJ2-1, with TRBD2 matching over 14 bases. The CDR3 covers 18 residues. Germline V gene sequence: CDR1 KGHSH, CDR2 LQKENI. The CDR3: CASSPLATSGRAGNGQFF. The CDR3 bases are TGTGCCAGCTCGCCTCTAGCGACTAGCGGGAGGGCCGGGAATGGGCAGTTCTTC.

This sequence joins TRBV19 and TRBJ2-5; 16 bases are shared with TRBD2. Germline loops: CDR1 LNHDA, CDR2 SQIVND (reference sequence). The CDR3 has 16 residues. V lost 4 bases and J lost 2; bases outside the gene matches: 1. The CDR3 here is CASSRGLAGGQETQYF. For the CDR3, the DNA is TGTGCCAGTAGTAGGGGACTAGCGGGAGGGCAAGAGACCCAGTACTTC.

The rearrangement links TRBV9 to TRBJ1-4, with 11 bases lining up with TRBD1. With 0 bases clipped from V and 6 bases from J, the junction kept 13 bases outside the gene matches. Germline values: CDR1 SGDLS, CDR2 YYNGEE. This CDR3 spans 19 amino acids. As DNA, the CDR3 is TGTGCCAGCAGCGTAGCTACAAGGGACAGGGGGTCCAAGGATGAAAAACTGTTTTTT. Its translation is CASSVATRDRGSKDEKLFF. The full variable domain, with the rest looked up from reference TRBV9 and TRBJ1-4, is DSGVTQTPKHLITATGQRVTLRCSPRSGDLSVYWYQQSLDQGLQFLIQYYNGEERAKGNILERFSAQQFPDLHSELNLSSLELGDSALYFCASSVATRDRGSKDEKLFFGSGTQLSVL.